This T cell receptor beta chain was found in a study of shared clonotypes between healthy human individuals. Sequencing used immunoSEQ multiplex PCR; TCRdb keeps in-frame clones, though not all of them. The data hold 600,000 to 800,000 clones, with 55% to 80% observed a single time. The study, taken as a whole, reports: Among non-shared clonotypes, generation probabilities were lower than among those shared by all four donors. Exclusively blood specimens were collected; tissue repertoires likely differ.

Points on this clone: The antigen remains undetermined.

This CDR3 has 13 residues. Trimming took off 4 bases at V and 2 bases at J, with 8 bases between the two ends. Germline V lookup: CDR1 SGHRS, CDR2 YFSETQ. Division of CD4+ cells produced a CD45RA+ naive subset and a CD45RA-negative memory subset. V and J are TRBV5-1 and TRBJ2-3; no clear D. This TCR came from a woman in her twenties or thirties in good health. Sample: memory CD4+ T cells sorted from blood. As for subset: CD45RA-negative fraction. The CDR3 nucleotides read TGCGCCAGCAGCCTGGGGTTCACAGATACGCAGTATTTT. This sequence encodes CASSLGFTDTQYF.